Presented here are 13 T cell receptor beta chains from one specimen sequenced in a study of blood T cell repertoires in COVID-19. Assay: immunoSEQ multiplex PCR; the TCRdb copy retains only in-frame clones and omits some. Of some 380,000 clones listed, around 90% were seen once; the top ten hold roughly 2%. The sample comprised PBMCs or T cells enriched from blood (not recorded which). These receptors were obtained from a woman between 35 and 50 years old with acute COVID-19.

This clone was counted a few times. The chain has TRBV7-6 and TRBJ2-7; the D is unclear. Per germline, CDR1 SGHVS and CDR2 FNYEAQ. The CDR3 spans 14 residues. V gave up 5 bases and J gave up 3 bases, with 14 bases separating them. The CDR3 region has the DNA TGTGCCAGCAGCGCCACCCAGGCCCTCTACGAGCAGTACTTC. This translates into CASSATQALYEQYF. Based on the CDR3 plus reference TRBV7-6 and TRBJ2-7, the full variable domain is GAGVSQSPRYKVTKRGQDVALRCDPISGHVSLYWYRQALGQGPEFLTYFNYEAQQDKSGLPNDRFSAERPEGSISTLTIQRTEQRDSAMYRCASSATQALYEQYFGPGTRLTVT.

The chain employs TRBV7-7 and TRBJ2-5, with D unclear. The germline V and J ends were trimmed by 1 base and 5 bases, with 14 bases remaining between them. CDR3 length equals 15 residues. Germline lookup yields CDR1 SSHAT and CDR2 FNYEAQ (reference sequence). Here the CDR3 reads CASSLGSGRLETQYF. DNA for the CDR3: TGTGCCAGCAGCTTAGGGAGTGGCCGGCTGGAGACCCAGTACTTC.

J is TRBJ2-7 and V is TRBV5-5; 9 bases align to TRBD1. V lost 4 bases, J lost 8 bases, and 13 bases stayed unmatched. Germline values: CDR1 SGHKS, CDR2 YYEKEE (reference sequence). This CDR3 spans 15 amino acids. This CDR3 is CASSLDEGTGPKQYF. The CDR3 bases are TGTGCCAGCAGCCTGGATGAAGGGACAGGGCCTAAGCAGTACTTC.

This rearrangement joins TRBV6-5 to TRBJ1-2; D perhaps matches TRBD1 (6 bases). The germline CDR1 and CDR2 sequences are MNHEY and SVGAGI. Trimming left V 4 bases short and J 10 bases short, with 22 bases between. There are 15 residues in the CDR3. The CDR3 DNA sequence: TGTGCCAGCAGTTCCCCCACACAGGGCTCCCCTGTCTACACCTTC. As protein: CASSSPTQGSPVYTF.

The J gene is TRBJ1-2, the V gene TRBV2, with TRBD1 matching over 8 bases. Trimming cost V 10 bases and J 8 bases; bases outside gene matches: 9. Germline assignment: CDR1 SNHLY and CDR2 FYNNEI. This CDR3 comprises 12 residues. CDR3 protein: CAIHYRGGGYTF. CDR3 sequence (DNA): TGTGCCATTCACTACAGGGGGGGAGGCTACACCTTC. Supplemented by reference TRBV2 and TRBJ1-2, the full variable domain reads EPEVTQTPSHQVTQMGQEVILRCVPISNHLYFYWYRQILGQKVEFLVSFYNNEISEKSEIFDDQFSVERPDGSNFTLKIRSTKLEDSAMYFCAIHYRGGGYTFGSGTRLTVV.

The chain uses TRBV7-8 and TRBJ2-7, with D possibly matching TRBD2 (5 bases). The CDR3 length is 16 residues. The germline V and J ends were trimmed by 5 bases and 1 base, with 18 bases remaining between them. CDR1 SGHVS and CDR2 FQNEAQ come from the germline V gene. Here the CDR3 reads CASSRLTGIGSYEQYF. CDR3 DNA: TGTGCCAGCAGCCGCCTGACGGGGATCGGGTCCTACGAGCAGTACTTC.

In the case of this clone: Other DNA sequences within the sample encode an identical CDR3. The rearrangement joins TRBV18 to TRBJ2-5; maybe TRBD2 (5 bases). CDR3 length equals 13 residues. Trimming pared 3 bases from V and 2 bases from J, leaving 7 bases between. Germline CDR1 is KGHSH and CDR2 is LQKENI. CDR3 residues: CASSPRGQETQYF. CDR3 DNA: TGTGCCAGCTCACCTCGAGGGCAAGAGACCCAGTACTTC.

The V gene is TRBV7-2, the J gene TRBJ1-2; D gene ambiguous. The CDR3 consists of 15 residues. V was shortened by 5 bases and J by 2 bases, with 15 bases between the two germline ends. Germline lookup yields CDR1 SGHTA and CDR2 FQGNSA. CDR3 coding DNA: TGTGCCAGCAGCACCCGGGGAGGCACCAACTATGGCTACACCTTC. This gives the protein CASSTRGGTNYGYTF. The full variable domain, its missing parts supplied by reference TRBV7-2 and TRBJ1-2, is GAGVSQSPSNKVTEKGKDVELRCDPISGHTALYWYRQSLGQGLEFLIYFQGNSAPDKSGLPSDRFSAERTGGSVSTLTIQRTQQEDSAVYLCASSTRGGTNYGYTFGSGTRLTVV.

The rearrangement uses TRBV27 and TRBJ1-1; 8 positions match TRBD1. CDR1 is MNHEY, CDR2 SMNVEV, per germline (reference sequence). The J segment lost 3 bases and the V segment lost 5 bases, leaving 2 bases of the junction unmatched. The CDR3 has 13 residues. The CDR3, as DNA: TGTGCCAGCAGTACAGGGGGGTACACTGAAGCTTTCTTT. Protein: CASSTGGYTEAFF.

The chain links TRBV6-5 to TRBJ1-2, with D maybe TRBD1 (6 bases). Germline V gene lookup returns CDR1 MNHEY and CDR2 SVGAGI. V was cut by 0 bases and J by 4 bases, with 12 bases left in between. This CDR3 spans 15 amino acids. Written as DNA, the CDR3 is TGTGCCAGCAGTTACTCGATTGGACAGATCTATGGCTACACCTTC. It encodes CASSYSIGQIYGYTF.

The chain employs TRBV7-8 and TRBJ1-6; unclear D gene. V was trimmed by 2 bases and J by 0 bases, leaving 8 bases between them. The germline V gene encodes CDR1 SGHVS and CDR2 FQNEAQ. The length of the CDR3 is 16 residues. CDR3 sequence: CASSLSSGSYNSPLHF. CDR3 bases: TGTGCCAGCAGCTTATCATCCGGCTCCTATAATTCACCCCTCCACTTT.

The CDR3 protein is CATSGDGGDYGYTF. The CDR3 DNA reads TGTGCCACCAGTGGTGACGGCGGGGACTATGGCTACACCTTC. The chain recombines TRBV24-1 with TRBJ1-2; no definite D call. V lost 5 bases and J 3 bases, leaving 12 bases between the germline ends. The germline V gene has CDR1 KGHDR and CDR2 SFDVKD. This CDR3 comprises 14 residues.

The genes are TRBV4-2 and TRBJ1-5, with a tentative D call TRBD1 (5 bases). Per the germline V gene, CDR1 is LGHNA and CDR2 is YNFKEQ. This CDR3 is 15 amino acids long. V lost 1 base and J 1 base, leaving 8 bases between the germline ends. CDR3 amino acids: CASSQGRGSNQPQHF. DNA of the CDR3: TGTGCCAGCAGCCAAGGGCGGGGGAGCAATCAGCCCCAGCATTTT.